The TCR beta chain described here comes from a study of read filtering for tumor transcriptome and immune sequencing. The overall study: By R-ISS, stages I, II and III held about 8, 15 and 7 patients. IR-seq gave about 4.05 to 11 million TCR reads per sample; RNA-seq gave roughly 80 to 1,400.

The library was built from approximately 400 ng RNA with molecular barcoded adaptors for alpha/delta and beta/gamma chains. A single record per CDR3 protein comes from TCRdb applying MiXCR to the reads. The sample consists of some 120,000 distinct CDR3 sequences, 10% to 15% of them appearing once. Study-wide points: The CD138-negative fraction was mixed bone marrow immune cells, not pure T cells.

As for this clonotype: Its specificity is unknown.

The source material was a population of CD138-negative cells sorted from bone marrow. The sequence derives from a donor aged 40 or older with multiple myeloma.

The CDR3: CASSLGLAGAAGHEQYF. The DNA of the CDR3 is TGTGCCAGCAGCTTAGGACTAGCGGGAGCCGCGGGCCACGAGCAGTACTTC. V is TRBV7-2 and J is TRBJ2-7, with 12 bases that match TRBD2. Trimming cost V 1 base and J 5 bases; bases outside gene matches: 9. The CDR3 consists of 17 residues. The V gene's germline CDR1 is SGHTA and CDR2 FQGNSA.